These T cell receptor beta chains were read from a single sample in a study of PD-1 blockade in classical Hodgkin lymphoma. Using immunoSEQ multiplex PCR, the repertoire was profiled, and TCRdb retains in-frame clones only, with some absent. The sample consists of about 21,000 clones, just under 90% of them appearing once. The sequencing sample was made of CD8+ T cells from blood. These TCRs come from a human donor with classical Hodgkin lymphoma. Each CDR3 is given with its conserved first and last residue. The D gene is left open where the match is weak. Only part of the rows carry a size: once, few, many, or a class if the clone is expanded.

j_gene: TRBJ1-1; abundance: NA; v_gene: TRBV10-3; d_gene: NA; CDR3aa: CAISNAAHMNTEAFF; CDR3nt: TGTGCCATCAGCAACGCAGCCCATATGAACACTGAAGCTTTCTTT
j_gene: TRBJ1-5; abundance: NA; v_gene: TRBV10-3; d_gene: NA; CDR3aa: CAISESVPGTVQPQHF; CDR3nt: TGTGCCATCAGTGAGTCGGTCCCAGGGACGGTTCAGCCCCAGCATTTT
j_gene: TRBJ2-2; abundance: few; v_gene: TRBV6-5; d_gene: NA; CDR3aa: CASSYVGSGELFF; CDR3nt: TGTGCCAGCAGTTACGTGGGGTCCGGGGAGCTGTTTTTT
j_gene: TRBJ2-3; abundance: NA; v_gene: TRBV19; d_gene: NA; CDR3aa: CASSIRKTAYEDTQYF; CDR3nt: TGTGCCAGTAGTATTCGAAAGACAGCTTATGAAGATACGCAGTATTTT
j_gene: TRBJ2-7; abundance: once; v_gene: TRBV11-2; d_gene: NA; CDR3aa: CASSLAPHTAEDEQYF; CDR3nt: TGTGCCAGCAGCTTAGCCCCTCACACCGCAGAGGACGAGCAGTACTTC
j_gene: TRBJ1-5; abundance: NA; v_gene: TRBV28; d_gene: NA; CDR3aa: CASSVTGSNQPQHF; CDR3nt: TGTGCCAGCTCAGTGACGGGGAGCAATCAGCCCCAGCATTTT
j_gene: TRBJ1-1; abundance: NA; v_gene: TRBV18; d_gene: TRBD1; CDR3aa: CASSRFRGPNTEAFF; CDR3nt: TGTGCCAGCTCAAGGTTCAGGGGGCCGAACACTGAAGCTTTCTTT
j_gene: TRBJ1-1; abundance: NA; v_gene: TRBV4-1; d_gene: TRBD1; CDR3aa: CASSPTGGYSEAFF; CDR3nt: TGCGCCAGCAGCCCGACAGGGGGCTATTCTGAAGCTTTCTTT
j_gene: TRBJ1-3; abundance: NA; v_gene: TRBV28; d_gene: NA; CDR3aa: CASSPGGSQGNTIYF; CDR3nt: TGTGCCAGCAGCCCTGGGGGCTCGCAGGGAAACACCATATATTTT
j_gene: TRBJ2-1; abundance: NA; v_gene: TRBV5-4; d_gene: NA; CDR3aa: CASSSDRLHNEQFF; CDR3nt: TGTGCCAGCAGCTCTGACAGGCTCCACAATGAGCAGTTCTTC
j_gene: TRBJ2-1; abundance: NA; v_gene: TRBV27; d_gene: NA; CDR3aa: CASSLGGNEQFF; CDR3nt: TGTGCCAGCAGTTTGGGAGGCAATGAGCAGTTCTTC
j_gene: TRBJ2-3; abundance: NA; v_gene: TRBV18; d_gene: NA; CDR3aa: CASSPKSPRSASTDTQYF; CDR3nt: TGTGCCAGCTCACCCAAAAGTCCGCGATCCGCTAGCACAGATACGCAGTATTTT
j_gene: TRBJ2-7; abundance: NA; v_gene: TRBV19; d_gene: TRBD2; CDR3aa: CASSVPSGYYEQYF; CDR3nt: TGTGCCAGTAGTGTTCCTAGCGGTTACTACGAGCAGTACTTC
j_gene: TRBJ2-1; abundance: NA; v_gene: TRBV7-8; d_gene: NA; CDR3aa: CASSWARGSYNEQFF; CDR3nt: TGTGCCAGCAGCTGGGCCCGAGGCTCCTACAATGAGCAGTTCTTC
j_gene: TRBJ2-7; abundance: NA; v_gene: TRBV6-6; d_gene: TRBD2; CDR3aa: CASSYSGLAGYEQYF; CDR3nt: TGTGCCAGCAGTTACTCGGGACTAGCTGGCTACGAGCAGTACTTC
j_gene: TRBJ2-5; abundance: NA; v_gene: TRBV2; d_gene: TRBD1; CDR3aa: CASSEEPGQQETQYF; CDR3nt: TGTGCCAGCAGTGAAGAACCGGGACAGCAAGAGACCCAGTACTTC
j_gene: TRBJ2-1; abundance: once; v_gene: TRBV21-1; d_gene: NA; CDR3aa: CASSGSGGAQEQFF; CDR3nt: TGTGCCAGCAGCGGTAGCGGGGGGGCCCAAGAGCAGTTCTTC
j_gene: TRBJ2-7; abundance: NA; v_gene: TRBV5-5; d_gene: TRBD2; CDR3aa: CASSAGPGGYEQYF; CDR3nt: TGTGCCAGCAGCGCAGGGCCGGGGGGGTACGAGCAGTACTTC
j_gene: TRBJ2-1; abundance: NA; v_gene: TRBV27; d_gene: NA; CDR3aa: CASSWGTRNNEQFF; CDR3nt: TGTGCCAGCAGTTGGGGGACGAGAAACAATGAGCAGTTCTTC
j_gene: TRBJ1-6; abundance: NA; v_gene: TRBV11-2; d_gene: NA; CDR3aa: CASSRGARANSPLHF; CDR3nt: TGTGCCAGCAGCCGAGGCGCGAGGGCTAATTCACCCCTCCACTTT
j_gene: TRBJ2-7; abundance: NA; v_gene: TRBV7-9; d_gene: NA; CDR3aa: CASSFSGSEAIEQYF; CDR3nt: TGTGCCAGCAGCTTTTCGGGGTCCGAGGCTATCGAGCAGTACTTC
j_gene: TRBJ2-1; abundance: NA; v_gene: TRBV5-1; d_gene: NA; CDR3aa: CASTQSQGPNEQFF; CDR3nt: TGCGCCAGCACCCAGAGTCAGGGACCCAATGAGCAGTTCTTC
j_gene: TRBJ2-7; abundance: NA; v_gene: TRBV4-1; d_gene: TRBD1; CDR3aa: CASSPRDRGLHEQYF; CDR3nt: TGCGCCAGCAGCCCCCGGGACAGGGGTCTCCACGAGCAGTACTTC
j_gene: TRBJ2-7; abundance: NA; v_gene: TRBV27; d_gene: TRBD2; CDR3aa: CASSLFGGSYEQYF; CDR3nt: TGTGCCAGCAGTTTATTCGGGGGGAGCTACGAGCAGTACTTC
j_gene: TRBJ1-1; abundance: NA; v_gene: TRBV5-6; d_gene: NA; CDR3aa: CASSSGEGTEAFF; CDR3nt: TGTGCCAGCAGTTCAGGGGAGGGCACTGAAGCTTTCTTT
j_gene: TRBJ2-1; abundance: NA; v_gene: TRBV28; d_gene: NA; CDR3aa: CASSSRLAIRNEQFF; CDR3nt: TGTGCCAGCAGTTCTAGGCTAGCGATAAGGAATGAGCAGTTCTTC
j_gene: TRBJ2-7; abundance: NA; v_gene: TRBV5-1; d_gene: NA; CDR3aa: CASSPERPSYEQYF; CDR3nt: TGCGCCAGCAGCCCGGAGCGTCCCTCCTACGAGCAGTACTTC
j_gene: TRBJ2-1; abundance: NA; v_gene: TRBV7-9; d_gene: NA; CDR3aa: CASSSLAHQGLFF; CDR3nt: TGTGCCAGCAGCAGCTTAGCCCATCAAGGGTTGTTCTTC
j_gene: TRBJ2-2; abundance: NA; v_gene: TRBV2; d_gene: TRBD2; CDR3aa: CASLAGSNTGELFF; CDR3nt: TGTGCCAGTCTAGCGGGGTCGAACACCGGGGAGCTGTTTTTT
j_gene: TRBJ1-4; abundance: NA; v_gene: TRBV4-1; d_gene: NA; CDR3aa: CASRGGNEKLFF; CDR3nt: TGCGCCAGCCGGGGGGGTAATGAAAAACTGTTTTTT
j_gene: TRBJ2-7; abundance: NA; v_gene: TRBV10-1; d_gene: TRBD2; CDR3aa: CASRGLAGGRYEQYF; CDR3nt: TGCGCCAGCAGGGGACTAGCGGGAGGACGCTACGAGCAGTACTTC
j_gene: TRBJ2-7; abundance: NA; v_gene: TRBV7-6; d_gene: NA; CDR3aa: CASSLAWPNYEQYF; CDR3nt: TGTGCCAGCAGCTTGGCGTGGCCGAATTACGAGCAGTACTTC
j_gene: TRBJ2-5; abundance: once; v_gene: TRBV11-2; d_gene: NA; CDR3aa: CASSLGVGRLQETQYF; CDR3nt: TGTGCCAGCAGCTTAGGGGTCGGGCGTCTCCAAGAGACCCAGTACTTC
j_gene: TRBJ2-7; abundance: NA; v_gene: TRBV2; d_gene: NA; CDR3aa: CASRSDYEQYF; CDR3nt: TGTGCCAGCAGGTCAGACTACGAGCAGTACTTC
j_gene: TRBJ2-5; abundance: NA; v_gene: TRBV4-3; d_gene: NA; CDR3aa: CASSQDQGLGQETQYF; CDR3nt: TGCGCCAGCAGCCAAGATCAGGGACTTGGGCAAGAGACCCAGTACTTC
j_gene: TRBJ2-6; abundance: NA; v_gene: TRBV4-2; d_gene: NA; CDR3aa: CASTPDRTGSGANVLTF; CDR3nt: TGTGCCAGCACGCCTGACCGGACGGGCTCTGGGGCCAACGTCCTGACTTTC
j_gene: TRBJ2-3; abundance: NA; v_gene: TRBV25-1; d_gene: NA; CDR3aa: CASSDLGVESTDTQYF; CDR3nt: TGTGCCAGCAGTGACCTTGGGGTTGAGAGCACAGATACGCAGTATTTT
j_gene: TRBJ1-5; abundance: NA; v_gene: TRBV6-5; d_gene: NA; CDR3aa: CASRLGGAGQPQHF; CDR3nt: TGTGCCAGTCGACTAGGGGGGGCTGGGCAGCCCCAGCATTTT
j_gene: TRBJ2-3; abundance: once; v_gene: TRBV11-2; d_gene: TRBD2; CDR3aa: CASARWGLTDTQYF; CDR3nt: TGTGCCAGCGCCAGGTGGGGACTAACAGATACGCAGTATTTT
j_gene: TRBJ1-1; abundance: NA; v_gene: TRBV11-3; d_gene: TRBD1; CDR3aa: CASSSDRGGTKAFF; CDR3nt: TGTGCCAGCAGCTCTGACAGGGGTGGCACTAAAGCTTTCTTT
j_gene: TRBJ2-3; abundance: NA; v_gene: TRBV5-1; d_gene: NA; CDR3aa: CASSFLAAGTVGDTQYF; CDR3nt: TGCGCCAGCAGCTTTCTCGCAGCGGGCACGGTTGGAGATACGCAGTATTTT
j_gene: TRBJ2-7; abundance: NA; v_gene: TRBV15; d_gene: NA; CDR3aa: CATSRVSDRPPYEQYF; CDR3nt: TGTGCCACCAGCAGAGTTTCTGACAGACCCCCCTACGAGCAGTACTTC
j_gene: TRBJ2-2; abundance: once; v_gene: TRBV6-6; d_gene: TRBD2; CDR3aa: CASSYGRERAGELFF; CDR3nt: TGTGCCAGCAGTTACGGGCGGGAGCGCGCCGGGGAGCTGTTTTTT
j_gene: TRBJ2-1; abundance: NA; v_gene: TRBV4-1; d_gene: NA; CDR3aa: CASSQGDQTYNEQFF; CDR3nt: TGCGCCAGCAGCCAAGGGGACCAGACTTACAATGAGCAGTTCTTC
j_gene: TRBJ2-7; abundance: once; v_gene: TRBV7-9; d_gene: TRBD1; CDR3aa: CASRRTGLTYEQYF; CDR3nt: TGTGCCAGCAGGCGGACAGGGCTTACCTACGAGCAGTACTTC
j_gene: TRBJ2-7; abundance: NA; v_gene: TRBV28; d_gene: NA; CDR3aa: CASSLTGGYDEQYF; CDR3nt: TGTGCCAGCAGTTTAACCGGTGGGTACGACGAGCAGTACTTC